These 6 T cell receptor beta chains share one sample of origin, sequenced in a study of pediatric ulcerative colitis. Clones were sequenced by immunoSEQ multiplex PCR, and TCRdb holds only the in-frame ones, with some missing. The table records about 64,000 clones, about 80% of them present only once. Sequencing was carried out using blood. The source is a boy younger than 18 with moderate ulcerative colitis.

The chain has TRBV27 and TRBJ2-2; 8 bases are shared with TRBD2. CDR1 is MNHEY and CDR2 is SMNVEV in the germline V gene (reference sequence). V lost 4 bases to trimming and J lost 7 bases; unmatched junction nucleotides: 8. The CDR3 sequence is 15 residues long. The CDR3 loop reads CASSSQREWGGELFF. The CDR3 DNA sequence: TGTGCCAGCAGTTCACAGCGGGAGTGGGGCGGGGAGCTGTTTTTT.

Written as DNA, the CDR3 is TGCAGCGTAACCGGGACAGGGGTCCACGAGCAGTACTTC. Translation gives CSVTGTGVHEQYF. This chain uses TRBV29-1 with TRBJ2-7, with 10 bases that match TRBD1. Germline V gene data show CDR1 as SQVTM and CDR2 as ANQGSEA. J was trimmed by 5 bases and V by 6 bases; bases with no gene match: 7. There are 13 residues in the CDR3.

V gene TRBV18 combines with J gene TRBJ1-2, with D possibly being TRBD1 (6 bases). This CDR3 is 15 amino acids long. Deletions cut 6 bases from V and 4 bases from J, with 18 bases between. Germline V gene sequence: CDR1 KGHSH, CDR2 LQKENI. The CDR3 sequence is CASSPSWTASYGYTF. CDR3 in DNA: TGTGCCAGCTCCCCCTCTTGGACAGCGTCCTATGGCTACACCTTC.

The chain combines TRBV27 with TRBJ2-7, with 14 bases that match TRBD2. The V gene's germline CDR1 is MNHEY and CDR2 SMNVEV (reference sequence). V gave up 5 bases and J gave up 6 bases; unmatched junction bases: 9. The CDR3 has 16 residues. CDR3 coding DNA: TGTGCCAGCAGTGTACTGGGACTAGCGGGAGCACTCGAGCAGTACTTC. Translating gives CASSVLGLAGALEQYF.

The chain combines TRBV7-7 with TRBJ1-3; D unresolved. The V gene lost 5 bases and the J gene lost 2 bases, with 13 bases spanning the gap. The germline CDR1 and CDR2 sequences are SSHAT and FNYEAQ (reference sequence). The CDR3 spans 15 residues. CDR3 sequence (DNA): TGTGCCAGCAGCCCTTTGGAATCAGCTGGAAACACCATATATTTT. It codes for CASSPLESAGNTIYF.

V usage is TRBV2 and J usage is TRBJ2-7, with D tentatively TRBD1 (6 bases). The CDR3 has 14 residues. From germline, CDR1 is SNHLY and CDR2 FYNNEI. Deletions cut 0 bases from V and 6 bases from J, with 12 bases between. CDR3 loop: CASSEAVRGSEQYF. The DNA of the CDR3 is TGTGCCAGCAGTGAAGCCGTTAGGGGGTCCGAGCAGTACTTC.